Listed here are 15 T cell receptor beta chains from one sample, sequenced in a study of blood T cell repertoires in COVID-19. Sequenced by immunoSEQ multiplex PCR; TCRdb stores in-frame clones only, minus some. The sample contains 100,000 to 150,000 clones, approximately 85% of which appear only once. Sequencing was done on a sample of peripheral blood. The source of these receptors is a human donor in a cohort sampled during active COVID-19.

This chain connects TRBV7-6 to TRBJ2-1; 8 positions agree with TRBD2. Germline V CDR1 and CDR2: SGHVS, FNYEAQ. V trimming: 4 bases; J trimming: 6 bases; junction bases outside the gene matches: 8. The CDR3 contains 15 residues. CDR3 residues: CASSSGLEGTNEQFF. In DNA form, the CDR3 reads TGTGCCAGCAGCTCGGGACTAGAGGGTACCAATGAGCAGTTCTTC. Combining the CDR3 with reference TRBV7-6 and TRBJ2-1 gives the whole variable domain GAGVSQSPRYKVTKRGQDVALRCDPISGHVSLYWYRQALGQGPEFLTYFNYEAQQDKSGLPNDRFSAERPEGSISTLTIQRTEQRDSAMYRCASSSGLEGTNEQFFGPGTRLTVL.

CDR3 residues: CATSDLTGGVNTEAFF. DNA for the CDR3: TGTGCCACCAGTGATTTGACAGGGGGAGTAAACACTGAAGCTTTCTTT. V gene TRBV24-1 combines with J gene TRBJ1-1, with 8 bases matching TRBD1. The CDR3 is made up of 16 amino acids. With 0 bases clipped from V and 2 bases from J, the junction kept 4 bases outside the gene matches. CDR1 KGHDR and CDR2 SFDVKD come from the germline V gene.

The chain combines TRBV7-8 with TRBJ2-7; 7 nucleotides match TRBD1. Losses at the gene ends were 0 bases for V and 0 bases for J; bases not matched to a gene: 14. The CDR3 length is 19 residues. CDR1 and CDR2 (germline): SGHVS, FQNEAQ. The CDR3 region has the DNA TGTGCCAGCAGCTTAGCGATAGGGGGCGCCCAAACAACCTCCTACGAGCAGTACTTC. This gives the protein CASSLAIGGAQTTSYEQYF.

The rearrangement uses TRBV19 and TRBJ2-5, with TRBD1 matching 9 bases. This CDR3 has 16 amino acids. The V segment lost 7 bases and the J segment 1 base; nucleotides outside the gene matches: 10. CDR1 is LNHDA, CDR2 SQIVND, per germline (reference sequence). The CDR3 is CASTRGQGFGQETQYF. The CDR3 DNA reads TGTGCCAGTACTAGGGGACAGGGTTTCGGCCAAGAGACCCAGTACTTC.

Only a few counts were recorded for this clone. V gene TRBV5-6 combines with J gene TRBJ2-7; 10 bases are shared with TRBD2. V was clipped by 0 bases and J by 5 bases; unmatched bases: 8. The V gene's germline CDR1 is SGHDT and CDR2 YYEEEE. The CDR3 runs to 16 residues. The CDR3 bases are TGTGCCAGCAGCTTGGTGGCTAGCGGGAGTCAGAACGAGCAGTACTTC. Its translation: CASSLVASGSQNEQYF.

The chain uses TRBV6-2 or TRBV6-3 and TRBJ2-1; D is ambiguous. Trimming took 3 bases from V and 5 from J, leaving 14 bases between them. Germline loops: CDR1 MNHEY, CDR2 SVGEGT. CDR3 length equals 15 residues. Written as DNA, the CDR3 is TGTGCCAGCAGTTATGCAGCGACTGTAAACAATGAGCAGTTCTTC. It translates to CASSYAATVNNEQFF.

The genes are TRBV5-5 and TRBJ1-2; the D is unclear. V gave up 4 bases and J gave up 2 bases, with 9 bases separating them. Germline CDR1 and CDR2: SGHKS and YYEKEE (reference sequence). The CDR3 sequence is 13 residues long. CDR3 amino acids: CASSLSWNYGYTF. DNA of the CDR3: TGTGCCAGCAGCCTATCCTGGAACTATGGCTACACCTTC.

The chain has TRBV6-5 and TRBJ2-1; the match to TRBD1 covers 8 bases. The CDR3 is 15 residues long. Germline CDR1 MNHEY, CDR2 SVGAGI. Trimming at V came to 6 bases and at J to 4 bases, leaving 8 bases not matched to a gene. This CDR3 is CASRRQGRGYNEQFF. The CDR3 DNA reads TGTGCCAGCAGGAGACAGGGGCGAGGGTACAATGAGCAGTTCTTC.

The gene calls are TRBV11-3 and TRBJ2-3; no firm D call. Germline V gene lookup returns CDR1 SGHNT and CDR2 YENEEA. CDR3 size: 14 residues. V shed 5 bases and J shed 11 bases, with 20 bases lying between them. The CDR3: CASSQTNTGGKQYF. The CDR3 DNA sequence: TGTGCCAGCAGCCAGACCAATACGGGTGGTAAGCAGTATTTT.

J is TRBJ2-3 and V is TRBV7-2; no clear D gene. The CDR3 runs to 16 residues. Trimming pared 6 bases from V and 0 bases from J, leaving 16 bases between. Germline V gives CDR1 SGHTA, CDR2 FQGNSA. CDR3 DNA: TGTGCCAGCAGGCGACCGGGTCCCCTAAGCACAGATACGCAGTATTTT. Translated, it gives CASRRPGPLSTDTQYF.

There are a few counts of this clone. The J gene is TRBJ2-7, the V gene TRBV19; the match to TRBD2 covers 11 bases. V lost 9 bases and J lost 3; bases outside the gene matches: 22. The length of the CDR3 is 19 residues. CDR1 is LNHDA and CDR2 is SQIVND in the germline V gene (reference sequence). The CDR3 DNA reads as TGTGCCAGCAGCCTTGACAGTTACCTTGGGACTAGCGGAAGCTACGAGCAGTACTTC. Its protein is CASSLDSYLGTSGSYEQYF.

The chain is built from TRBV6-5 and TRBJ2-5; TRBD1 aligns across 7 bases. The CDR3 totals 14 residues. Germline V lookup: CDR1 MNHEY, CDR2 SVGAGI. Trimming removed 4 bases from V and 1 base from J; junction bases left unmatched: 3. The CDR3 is CASSSTGVQETQYF. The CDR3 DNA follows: TGTGCCAGCAGTTCCACAGGGGTCCAAGAGACCCAGTACTTC.

The CDR3 loop reads CSASPASGDSGANVLTF. CDR3 DNA: TGCAGTGCTAGTCCGGCTAGCGGGGACTCTGGGGCCAACGTCCTGACTTTC. The chain links TRBV20-1 to TRBJ2-6; 9 nucleotides agree with TRBD2. Germline V gene sequence: CDR1 DFQATT, CDR2 SNEGSKA (reference sequence). This CDR3 is built from 17 residues. After removal of 3 bases from V and 0 bases from J, the junction contained 6 bases not matched to a gene.

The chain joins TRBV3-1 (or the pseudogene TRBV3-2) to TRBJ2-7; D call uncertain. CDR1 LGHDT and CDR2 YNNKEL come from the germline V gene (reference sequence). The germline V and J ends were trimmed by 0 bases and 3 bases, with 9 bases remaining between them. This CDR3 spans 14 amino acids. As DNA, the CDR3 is TGTGCCAGCAGCCAAGAGGGCTTATACTACGAGCAGTACTTC. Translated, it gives CASSQEGLYYEQYF.

The CDR3 sequence is CASSQVYRPATNEKLFF. The CDR3 DNA reads TGTGCCAGCAGCCAAGTATACAGGCCCGCAACTAATGAAAAACTGTTTTTT. V and J are TRBV3-1 (or the pseudogene TRBV3-2) and TRBJ1-4; tentatively, D is TRBD1 (5 bases). This CDR3 spans 17 amino acids. V gave up 1 base and J gave up 0 bases, with 12 bases separating them. CDR1 and CDR2 from the germline V gene are LGHDT and YNNKEL (reference sequence).